The clone carrying this TCR beta chain was seen only once. This sample is part of a study of shared clonotypes between healthy human individuals. The length of the CDR3 is 16 residues. Germline-derived CDR1 and CDR2 are SGDLS and YYNGEE. Deletions cut 3 bases from V and 6 bases from J, with 22 bases between. Clones were sequenced by immunoSEQ multiplex PCR, and TCRdb holds only the in-frame ones, with some missing. This sample yields about 2.1 million clones, of which 80% to 95% are seen a single time; about 1.7% belongs to the top ten. CD45RO-negative CD8 cells positively selected for CCR7 made up the naive population, which excluded terminally differentiated effector memory CD45RA+ cells. Only Caucasian adults living in Nashville, Tennessee served as donors.

The rearrangement links TRBV9 to TRBJ2-7; D gene uncertain. The sequenced sample consisted of naive CD8+ T cells from PBMCs. The receptor was derived from a man between 18 and 29 years old in good health. Some clones in this sample may be carry-over from other donors' samples. In nucleotides, the CDR3 is TGTGCCAGCAGCGCCGGTCCGGGTCTCGGCCCCCTCGAGCAGTACTTC. Translation: CASSAGPGLGPLEQYF.